The 23 T cell receptor beta chains below come from one sample, sequenced in a study of T cell responses to AZD1222 COVID-19 vaccine. Measured with immunoSEQ multiplex PCR; TCRdb has only the in-frame clones, and not every one. The table includes about 120,000 clones, roughly 89% detected once. The source material was peripheral blood, sampled on day 0 of AZD1222 vaccination. These receptors came from an adult in good health.

The rearrangement links TRBV3-1 (or the pseudogene TRBV3-2) to TRBJ1-5, with D perhaps matching TRBD1 (6 bases). This CDR3 spans 16 amino acids. Trimming stripped 0 bases from V and 3 bases from J, with 12 bases between. The germline V gene has CDR1 LGHDT and CDR2 YNNKEL (reference sequence). CDR3 DNA sequence: TGTGCCAGCAGCCAAGACCCGACAGGACACAATCAGCCCCAGCATTTT. It translates to CASSQDPTGHNQPQHF.

This chain joins TRBV30 and TRBJ1-2; 11 bases agree with TRBD1. This CDR3 has 14 amino acids. V shed 2 bases, J shed 4 bases, and the junction held 3 bases outside the gene matches. Germline V CDR1 and CDR2: GTSNPN, SVGIG (reference sequence). As DNA, the CDR3 is TGTGCCTGGAGTAGGGACAGGGGGAGCTATGGCTACACCTTC. As protein: CAWSRDRGSYGYTF. The whole variable domain, remainder taken from reference TRBV30 and TRBJ1-2, is SQTIHQWPATLVQPVGSPLSLECTVEGTSNPNLYWYRQAAGRGLQLLFYSVGIGQISSEVPQNLSASRPQDRQFILSSKKLLLSDSGFYLCAWSRDRGSYGYTFGSGTRLTVV.

V gene TRBV24-1 combines with J gene TRBJ2-1; 14 bases align to TRBD2. Germline CDR1 is KGHDR and CDR2 is SFDVKD. The CDR3 runs 17 residues. The V gene end was trimmed by 4 bases and the J gene end by 7 bases; junction bases not matched to a gene: 8. Written as DNA, the CDR3 is TGTGCCACCAGTGAACCCGGGACTAGCGGGAGAGGAAATGAGCAGTTCTTC. Translation: CATSEPGTSGRGNEQFF.

The CDR3 spells CASSFQFPPEAFF. DNA for the CDR3: TGTGCCAGCAGCTTTCAATTTCCCCCTGAAGCTTTCTTT. The chain carries TRBV11-1 and TRBJ1-1; D gene ambiguous. Germline V CDR1 and CDR2: SGHAT, FQDESV (reference sequence). V lost 3 bases to trimming and J lost 6 bases, with 11 bases between them. This CDR3 has 13 amino acids.

The chain combines TRBV5-8 with TRBJ2-5; no clear D. Germline V gives CDR1 SGHTS, CDR2 YDEGEE. The CDR3 runs to 14 residues. Between the trimmed V and J ends, which lost 3 bases and 0 bases, there was a span of 9 bases. For the CDR3, the DNA is TGTGCCAGCAGCTCGAATGTCCACCAAGAGACCCAGTACTTC. Amino acid sequence: CASSSNVHQETQYF.

This clone was counted a few times. The gene calls are TRBV19 and TRBJ1-2; 9 bases align to TRBD1. The CDR3 length is 15 residues. V was clipped by 3 bases and J by 2 bases; unmatched bases: 4. Germline V lookup: CDR1 LNHDA, CDR2 SQIVND (reference sequence). CDR3 sequence reads: CASSMDRGMNYGYTF. In DNA, the CDR3 is TGTGCCAGTAGTATGGACAGGGGTATGAACTATGGCTACACCTTC.

V usage is TRBV14 and J usage is TRBJ2-3, with 10 nucleotides matching TRBD1. The CDR3 consists of 20 residues. Germline assignment: CDR1 SGHDN and CDR2 FVKESK. V was clipped by 3 bases and J by 1 base; unmatched bases: 16. CDR3 nucleotide sequence: TGTGCCAGCAGCCAGACCACCCCTTTCACCGGGACAGGGGGCACAGATACGCAGTATTTT. It yields the protein CASSQTTPFTGTGGTDTQYF.

V is TRBV11-3 and J is TRBJ2-3; 8 bases are shared with TRBD2. The length of the CDR3 is 16 residues. V dropped 1 base and J dropped 4; count of bases not matched to a gene: 7. Germline CDR1 and CDR2: SGHNT and YENEEA. The CDR3 spells CASSLAGTSGPDTQYF. CDR3 nucleotide sequence: TGTGCCAGCAGCTTAGCAGGGACTAGTGGGCCAGATACGCAGTATTTT.

The CDR3 spells CASSPSRGDRGSTEAFF. As DNA, the CDR3 is TGTGCCAGCAGTCCTTCTAGGGGGGACAGGGGGAGCACTGAAGCTTTCTTT. V usage is TRBV27 and J usage is TRBJ1-1; 11 bases are a match to TRBD1. Germline CDR1 MNHEY, CDR2 SMNVEV (reference sequence). The trim removed 5 bases at V and 4 bases at J, leaving 12 bases unmatched. The CDR3 loop spans 17 amino acids.

This chain uses TRBV6-4 with TRBJ1-5; D unclear. The germline V and J ends were trimmed by 4 bases and 5 bases, with 9 bases remaining between them. Per the germline V gene, CDR1 is MRHNA and CDR2 is SNTAGT. The CDR3 length is 13 residues. The CDR3 bases are TGTGCCAGCAGTGCTGAACTCCATCAGCCCCAGCATTTT. Encoded protein: CASSAELHQPQHF.

This chain links TRBV30 with TRBJ1-2; 9 nucleotides align to TRBD1. The V gene's germline CDR1 is GTSNPN and CDR2 SVGIG (reference sequence). The V gene end was trimmed by 0 bases and the J gene end by 4 bases; junction bases not matched to a gene: 3. The CDR3 totals 14 residues. The CDR3, as DNA: TGTGCCTGGAGTGTACAGGGGGCCATCTATGGCTACACCTTC. Translation: CAWSVQGAIYGYTF.

The rearrangement links TRBV6-5 to TRBJ1-5, with D perhaps TRBD1 (6 bases). The V and J ends lost 11 bases and 5 bases respectively, with 16 bases between them. This CDR3 contains 13 residues. The germline V gene has CDR1 MNHEY and CDR2 SVGAGI. The CDR3 DNA reads as TGTGCCTCCCGGGGGGGCAGCTATCAGCCCCAGCATTTT. As protein: CASRGGSYQPQHF.

The chain has TRBV19 and TRBJ1-5, with D unclear. The germline V gene encodes CDR1 LNHDA and CDR2 SQIVND (reference sequence). Trimming left V 0 bases short and J 5 bases short, with 5 bases between. The CDR3 length is 13 residues. The CDR3 here is CASSIERDQPQHF. The CDR3 DNA sequence: TGTGCCAGTAGTATAGAAAGGGATCAGCCCCAGCATTTT.

V is TRBV9 and J is TRBJ1-6; 7 bases agree with TRBD1. Losses at the gene ends were 3 bases for V and 10 bases for J; bases not matched to a gene: 19. CDR3 length: 18 amino acids. CDR1 and CDR2 (germline): SGDLS, YYNGEE. CDR3 coding DNA: TGTGCCAGCAGCGGGTCAGGGGGAGGGTCGCCTATAACCTCACCCCTCCACTTT. The encoded protein is CASSGSGGGSPITSPLHF.

This chain uses TRBV11-2 with TRBJ1-6; D ambiguous. Trimming shortened V by 3 bases and J by 10 bases, and 10 bases separated the two germline ends. Germline assignment: CDR1 SGHAT and CDR2 FQNNGV. The CDR3 runs 13 residues. This chain's CDR3 is CASSLTSGSPLHF. The CDR3 DNA reads as TGTGCCAGCAGCTTGACTAGCGGGTCACCCCTCCACTTT.

The CDR3 protein is CASSVGAAGLYGYTF. The CDR3 DNA reads TGTGCCAGCAGCGTAGGCGCTGCAGGGCTCTATGGCTACACCTTC. This chain joins TRBV9 and TRBJ1-2, with D possibly being TRBD1 (5 bases). The CDR3 has 15 amino acids. Between the trimmed V and J ends, which lost 0 bases and 4 bases, there was a span of 13 bases. The germline V gene has CDR1 SGDLS and CDR2 YYNGEE. Full variable domain (missing parts from reference TRBV9 and TRBJ1-2): DSGVTQTPKHLITATGQRVTLRCSPRSGDLSVYWYQQSLDQGLQFLIQYYNGEERAKGNILERFSAQQFPDLHSELNLSSLELGDSALYFCASSVGAAGLYGYTFGSGTRLTVV.

J is TRBJ2-7 and V is TRBV25-1, with TRBD2 matching 7 bases. CDR1 and CDR2 (germline): MGHDK, SYGVNS. The CDR3 has 11 residues. V dropped 9 bases and J dropped 4; count of bases not matched to a gene: 3. CDR3 nucleotides: TGTGCCAGTGGGGGGGTATACGAGCAGTACTTC. Its protein is CASGGVYEQYF.

This chain connects TRBV7-9 to TRBJ2-2; TRBD2 aligns across 9 bases. The CDR3 extends over 19 amino acids. Germline CDR1 and CDR2: SEHNR and FQNEAQ (reference sequence). V dropped 8 bases and J dropped 1; count of bases not matched to a gene: 17. This CDR3 reads CASFSPPLSGRWNTGELFF. CDR3 DNA: TGTGCCAGCTTTTCGCCTCCCCTTAGCGGGAGATGGAACACCGGGGAGCTGTTTTTT.

This chain joins TRBV11-3 and TRBJ2-1; maybe TRBD2 (5 bases). The CDR3 consists of 15 residues. The V end lost 6 bases, the J end lost 3 bases, and 15 bases lay between the germline ends. The germline V gene encodes CDR1 SGHNT and CDR2 YENEEA. The CDR3 DNA reads TGTGCCAGCAGTCCGAGGGCGGTAAGCTACAATGAGCAGTTCTTC. Its protein product is CASSPRAVSYNEQFF. Combining the CDR3 with reference TRBV11-3 and TRBJ2-1 gives the whole variable domain EAGVVQSPRYKIIEKKQPVAFWCNPISGHNTLYWYLQNLGQGPELLIRYENEEAVDDSQLPKDRFSAERLKGVDSTLKIQPAELGDSAVYLCASSPRAVSYNEQFFGPGTRLTVL.

The CDR3 nucleotides read TGTGCCAGCACTCGACAGGGGGCTATAGGAGAAAAACTGTTTTTT. It yields the protein CASTRQGAIGEKLFF. V is TRBV2 and J is TRBJ1-4, with TRBD1 matching 10 bases. This CDR3 has 15 residues. Germline assignment: CDR1 SNHLY and CDR2 FYNNEI. The V gene end was trimmed by 7 bases and the J gene end by 8 bases; junction bases not matched to a gene: 10.

The CDR3 here is CASSWQGQDGYTF. CDR3 in DNA: TGCGCCAGCAGCTGGCAGGGGCAAGACGGCTACACCTTC. The rearrangement joins TRBV5-1 to TRBJ1-2, with D possibly being TRBD1 (6 bases). Germline loops: CDR1 SGHRS, CDR2 YFSETQ. There are 13 residues in the CDR3. Deletions cut 3 bases from V and 8 bases from J, with 14 bases between.

The chain uses TRBV10-1 and TRBJ2-1, with TRBD1 identical over 8 bases. The CDR3 spans 15 residues. V shed 3 bases, J shed 7 bases, and the junction held 8 bases outside the gene matches. Per the germline V gene, CDR1 is WNHNN and CDR2 is SYGVQD (reference sequence). The CDR3 loop is CASSDGQGGFNEQFF. CDR3 coding DNA: TGCGCCAGCAGTGACGGACAGGGTGGGTTTAATGAGCAGTTCTTC.

V and J are TRBV28 and TRBJ1-2, with D maybe TRBD1 (5 bases). The CDR3 spans 14 residues. Germline V gene sequence: CDR1 MDHEN, CDR2 SYDVKM. V lost 10 bases, J lost 4 bases, and 19 bases lay in between. DNA of the CDR3: TGTGCCATCACTACAGGTGGAGGCCCCTATGGCTACACCTTC. Its translation is CAITTGGGPYGYTF.